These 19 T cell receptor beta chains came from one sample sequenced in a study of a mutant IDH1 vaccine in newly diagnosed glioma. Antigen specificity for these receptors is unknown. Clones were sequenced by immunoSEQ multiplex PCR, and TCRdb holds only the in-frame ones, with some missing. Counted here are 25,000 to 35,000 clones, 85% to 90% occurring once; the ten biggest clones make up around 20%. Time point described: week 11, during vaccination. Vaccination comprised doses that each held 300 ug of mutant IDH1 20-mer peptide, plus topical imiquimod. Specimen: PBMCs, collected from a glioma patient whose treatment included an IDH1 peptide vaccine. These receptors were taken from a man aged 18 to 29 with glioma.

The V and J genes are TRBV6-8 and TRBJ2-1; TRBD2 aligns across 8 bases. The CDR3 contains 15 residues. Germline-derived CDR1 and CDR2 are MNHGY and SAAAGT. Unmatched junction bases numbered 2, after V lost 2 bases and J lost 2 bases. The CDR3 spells CASSYPGLAYNEQFF. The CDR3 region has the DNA TGTGCCAGCAGTTACCCGGGACTAGCCTACAATGAGCAGTTCTTC.

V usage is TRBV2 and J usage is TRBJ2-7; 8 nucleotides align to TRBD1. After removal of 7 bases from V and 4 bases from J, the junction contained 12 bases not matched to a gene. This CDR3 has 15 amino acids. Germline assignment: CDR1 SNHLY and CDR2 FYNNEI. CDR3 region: CASTRLDREGYEQYF. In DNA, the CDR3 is TGTGCCAGCACCCGCCTGGACAGGGAAGGATACGAGCAGTACTTC.

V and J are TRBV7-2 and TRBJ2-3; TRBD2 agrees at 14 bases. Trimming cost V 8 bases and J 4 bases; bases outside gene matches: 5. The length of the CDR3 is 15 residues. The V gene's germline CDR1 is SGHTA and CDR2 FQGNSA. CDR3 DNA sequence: TGTGCCAGCGGACTAGCGGGAGGAGCCGCAGATACGCAGTATTTT. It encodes CASGLAGGAADTQYF. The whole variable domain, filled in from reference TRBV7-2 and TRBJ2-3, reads GAGVSQSPSNKVTEKGKDVELRCDPISGHTALYWYRQSLGQGLEFLIYFQGNSAPDKSGLPSDRFSAERTGGSVSTLTIQRTQQEDSAVYLCASGLAGGAADTQYFGPGTRLTVL.

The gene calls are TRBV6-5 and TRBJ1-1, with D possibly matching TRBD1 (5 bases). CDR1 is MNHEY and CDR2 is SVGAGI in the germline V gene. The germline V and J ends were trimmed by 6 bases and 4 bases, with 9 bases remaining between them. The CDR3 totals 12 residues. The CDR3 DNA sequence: TGTGCCAGCAGAACAGGCGCCACTGAAGCTTTCTTT. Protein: CASRTGATEAFF.

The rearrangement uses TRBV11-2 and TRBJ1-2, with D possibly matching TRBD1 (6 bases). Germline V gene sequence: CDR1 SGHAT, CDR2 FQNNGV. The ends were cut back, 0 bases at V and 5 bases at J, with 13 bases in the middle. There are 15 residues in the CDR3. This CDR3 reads CASSLEAGAGYGYTF. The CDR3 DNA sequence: TGTGCCAGCAGCTTAGAGGCAGGGGCCGGGTATGGCTACACCTTC.

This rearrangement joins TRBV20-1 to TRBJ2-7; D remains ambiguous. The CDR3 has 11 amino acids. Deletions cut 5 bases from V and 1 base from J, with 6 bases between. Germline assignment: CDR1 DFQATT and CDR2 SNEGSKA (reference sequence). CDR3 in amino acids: CSAQKSYEQYF. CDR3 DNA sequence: TGCAGTGCTCAGAAATCCTACGAGCAGTACTTC.

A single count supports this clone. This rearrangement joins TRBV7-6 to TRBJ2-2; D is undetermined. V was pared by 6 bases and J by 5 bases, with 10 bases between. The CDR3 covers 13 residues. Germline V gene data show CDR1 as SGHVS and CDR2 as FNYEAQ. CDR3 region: CASSKARTGELFF. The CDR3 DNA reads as TGTGCCAGCAGTAAGGCCCGGACCGGGGAGCTGTTTTTT.

CDR3 protein: CASRPLLASSYNEQFF. The CDR3 bases are TGTGCCAGCAGGCCTTTACTAGCTAGCTCCTACAATGAGCAGTTCTTC. The V gene is TRBV27, the J gene TRBJ2-1; TRBD2 might be the D (6 bases). This CDR3 region has 16 residues. The germline V gene encodes CDR1 MNHEY and CDR2 SMNVEV (reference sequence). V lost 6 bases to trimming and J lost 0 bases, with 15 bases between them.

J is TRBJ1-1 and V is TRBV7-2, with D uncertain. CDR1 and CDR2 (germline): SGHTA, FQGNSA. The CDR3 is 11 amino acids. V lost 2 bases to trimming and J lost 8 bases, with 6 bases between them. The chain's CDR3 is CASSLRFEAFF. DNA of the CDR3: TGTGCCAGCAGCTTACGTTTCGAAGCTTTCTTT.

The chain's CDR3 is CASSQGVGVGETQYF. The CDR3 DNA reads TGCGCCAGCAGCCAAGGGGTGGGAGTCGGGGAGACCCAGTACTTC. The chain couples TRBV4-1 to TRBJ2-5, with a weak D call TRBD2 (5 bases). The germline CDR1 and CDR2 sequences are MGHRA and YSYEKL. V lost 1 base, J lost 5 bases, and 14 bases lay in between. CDR3 size: 15 residues.

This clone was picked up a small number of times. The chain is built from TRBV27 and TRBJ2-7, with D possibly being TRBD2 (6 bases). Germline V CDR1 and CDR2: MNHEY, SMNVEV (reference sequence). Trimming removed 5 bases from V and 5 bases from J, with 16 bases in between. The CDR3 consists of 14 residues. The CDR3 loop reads CASSPTPPGDEQYF. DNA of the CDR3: TGTGCCAGCAGTCCTACACCCCCGGGAGACGAGCAGTACTTC.

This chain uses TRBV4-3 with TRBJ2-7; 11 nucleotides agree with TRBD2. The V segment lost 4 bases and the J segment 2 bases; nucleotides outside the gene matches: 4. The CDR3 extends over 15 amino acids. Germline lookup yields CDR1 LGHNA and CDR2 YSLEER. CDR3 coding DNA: TGCGCCAGCAGCCCCAGGACTAGCGGGCCCTACGAGCAGTACTTC. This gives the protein CASSPRTSGPYEQYF.

The CDR3 here is CASSLSRKGTEAFF. The CDR3 coding sequence is TGTGCCAGCAGTTTATCGAGGAAGGGCACTGAAGCTTTCTTT. The chain recombines TRBV27 with TRBJ1-1; D is unclear. The CDR3 contains 14 residues. The V and J ends lost 0 bases and 4 bases respectively, with 9 bases between them. The V gene's germline CDR1 is MNHEY and CDR2 SMNVEV (reference sequence).

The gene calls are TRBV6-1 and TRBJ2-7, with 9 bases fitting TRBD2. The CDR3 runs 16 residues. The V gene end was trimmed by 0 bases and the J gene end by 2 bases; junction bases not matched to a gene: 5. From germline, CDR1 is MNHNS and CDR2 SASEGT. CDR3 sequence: CASSEASGSITYEQYF. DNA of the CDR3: TGTGCCAGCAGTGAAGCTAGCGGGAGTATCACCTACGAGCAGTACTTC.

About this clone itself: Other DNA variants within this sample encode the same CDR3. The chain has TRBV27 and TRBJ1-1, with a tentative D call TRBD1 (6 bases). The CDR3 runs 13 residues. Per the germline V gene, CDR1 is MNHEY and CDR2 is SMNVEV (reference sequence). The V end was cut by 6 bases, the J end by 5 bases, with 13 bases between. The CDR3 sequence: CASSLTGRTEAFF. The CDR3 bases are TGTGCCAGCAGCTTAACAGGGAGGACTGAAGCTTTCTTT.

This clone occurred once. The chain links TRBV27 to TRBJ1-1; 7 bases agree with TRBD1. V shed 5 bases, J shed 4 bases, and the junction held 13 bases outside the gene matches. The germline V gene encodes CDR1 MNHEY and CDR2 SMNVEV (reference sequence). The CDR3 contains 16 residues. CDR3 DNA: TGTGCCAGCAGTCTTATAGCCTCTGGGACAGTCACTGAAGCTTTCTTT. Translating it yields CASSLIASGTVTEAFF.

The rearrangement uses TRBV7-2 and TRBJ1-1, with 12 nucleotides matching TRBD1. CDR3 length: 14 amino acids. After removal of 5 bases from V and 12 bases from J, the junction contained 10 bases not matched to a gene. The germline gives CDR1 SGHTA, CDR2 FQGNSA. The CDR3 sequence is CASSGDRGRGETFF. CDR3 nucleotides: TGTGCCAGCAGCGGGGACAGGGGGCGCGGGGAGACTTTCTTT.

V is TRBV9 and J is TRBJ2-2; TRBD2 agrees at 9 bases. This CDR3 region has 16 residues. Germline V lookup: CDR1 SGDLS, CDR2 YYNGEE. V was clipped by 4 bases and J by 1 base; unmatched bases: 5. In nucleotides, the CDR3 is TGTGCCAGCAGCCCGGGACTAGCCGAGAACACCGGGGAGCTGTTTTTT. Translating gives CASSPGLAENTGELFF.

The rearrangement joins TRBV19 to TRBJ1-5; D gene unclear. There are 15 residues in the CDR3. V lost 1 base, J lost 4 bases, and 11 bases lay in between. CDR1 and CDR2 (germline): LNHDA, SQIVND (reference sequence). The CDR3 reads CASSIGGGGNQPQHF. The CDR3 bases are TGTGCCAGTAGTATAGGGGGAGGAGGAAATCAGCCCCAGCATTTT.